These T cell receptor beta chains were read from a single sample in a study of beta chain features in type 1 diabetes. Generated by immunoSEQ multiplex PCR, the TCRdb table keeps only in-frame clones and is missing some. The sample has about 15,000 clones; 40% to 55% are singletons. Material: stem cell memory CD4+ T cells from blood. These receptors all come from a woman aged 40 to 50 in good health. Both conserved end residues are part of each CDR3. The order of the fields is D gene, clone size, J gene, V gene, CDR3 protein, CDR3 DNA. D genes are given only for firm matches. Clone size, where shown, is once, few, many, or a class for clones that have expanded.

d_gene: NA; abundance: NA; j_gene: TRBJ2-7; v_gene: TRBV13; CDR3aa: CASSYPGGYEQYF; CDR3nt: TGTGCCAGCAGCTACCCAGGGGGGTACGAGCAGTACTTC
d_gene: TRBD1; abundance: NA; j_gene: TRBJ2-7; v_gene: TRBV7-9; CDR3aa: CASSTATGSVTEQYF; CDR3nt: TGTGCCAGCAGCACCGCGACAGGGTCGGTGACCGAGCAGTACTTC
d_gene: TRBD1; abundance: NA; j_gene: TRBJ2-7; v_gene: TRBV6-5; CDR3aa: CASSSRGGRDEQYF; CDR3nt: TGTGCCAGCAGTAGCCGAGGGGGCCGTGACGAGCAGTACTTC
d_gene: TRBD1; abundance: NA; j_gene: TRBJ2-5; v_gene: TRBV5-1; CDR3aa: CASTSGQGYQETQYF; CDR3nt: TGCGCCAGCACCTCGGGACAGGGGTACCAAGAGACCCAGTACTTC
d_gene: NA; abundance: few; j_gene: TRBJ1-1; v_gene: TRBV18; CDR3aa: CASSGREQGLTEAFF; CDR3nt: TGTGCCAGCTCAGGACGCGAACAGGGATTGACTGAAGCTTTCTTT
d_gene: NA; abundance: NA; j_gene: TRBJ1-1; v_gene: TRBV5-1; CDR3aa: CASSLESILGTTSTEAFF; CDR3nt: TGCGCCAGCAGCTTGGAGTCTATATTAGGGACAACGAGCACTGAAGCTTTCTTT
d_gene: TRBD2; abundance: few; j_gene: TRBJ2-1; v_gene: TRBV7-9; CDR3aa: CASSSPGGGSSYNEQFF; CDR3nt: TGTGCCAGCAGCTCGCCCGGGGGGGGAAGCTCCTACAATGAGCAGTTCTTC
d_gene: TRBD1; abundance: NA; j_gene: TRBJ1-4; v_gene: TRBV5-1; CDR3aa: CASSAPGQGHEKLFF; CDR3nt: TGCGCCAGCAGCGCACCGGGACAGGGCCATGAAAAACTGTTTTTT
d_gene: TRBD2; abundance: NA; j_gene: TRBJ2-1; v_gene: TRBV7-9; CDR3aa: CASSFTAGGAYNEQFF; CDR3nt: TGTGCCAGCAGCTTTACAGCGGGGGGAGCCTACAATGAGCAGTTCTTC
d_gene: NA; abundance: few; j_gene: TRBJ2-3; v_gene: TRBV7-9; CDR3aa: CASSLQGTVPGDTQYF; CDR3nt: TGTGCCAGCAGCTTACAGGGAACTGTGCCCGGGGATACGCAGTATTTT
d_gene: NA; abundance: NA; j_gene: TRBJ1-1; v_gene: TRBV29-1; CDR3aa: CSVDKLNTEAFF; CDR3nt: TGCAGCGTTGACAAATTGAACACTGAAGCTTTCTTT
d_gene: TRBD2; abundance: NA; j_gene: TRBJ2-2; v_gene: TRBV4-1; CDR3aa: CASSGTSGGTGELFF; CDR3nt: TGCGCCAGCAGCGGGACTAGCGGGGGGACCGGGGAGCTGTTTTTT
d_gene: TRBD1; abundance: few; j_gene: TRBJ2-5; v_gene: TRBV7-9; CDR3aa: CASSRDRGETQYF; CDR3nt: TGTGCCAGCAGTCGGGACAGGGGGGAGACCCAGTACTTC
d_gene: NA; abundance: NA; j_gene: TRBJ2-5; v_gene: TRBV6-5; CDR3aa: CASSFGRLQETQYF; CDR3nt: TGTGCCAGCAGTTTCGGTCGCTTACAAGAGACCCAGTACTTC
d_gene: NA; abundance: few; j_gene: TRBJ2-7; v_gene: TRBV7-2; CDR3aa: CASSSSFYEQYF; CDR3nt: TGTGCCAGCAGCTCCTCTTTCTACGAGCAGTACTTC
d_gene: NA; abundance: NA; j_gene: TRBJ2-3; v_gene: TRBV5-4; CDR3aa: CASTLGTSTDTQYF; CDR3nt: TGTGCCAGCACGTTGGGGACTAGCACAGATACGCAGTATTTT
d_gene: NA; abundance: NA; j_gene: TRBJ1-5; v_gene: TRBV5-6; CDR3aa: CASSLEGGRGNQPQHF; CDR3nt: TGTGCCAGCAGCTTGGAGGGGGGGCGCGGGAATCAGCCCCAGCATTTT
d_gene: NA; abundance: NA; j_gene: TRBJ1-4; v_gene: TRBV7-2; CDR3aa: CASSLVRQSNEKLFF; CDR3nt: TGTGCCAGCAGCTTAGTCAGGCAGTCTAATGAAAAACTGTTTTTT
d_gene: TRBD2; abundance: NA; j_gene: TRBJ2-3; v_gene: TRBV5-1; CDR3aa: CASSFRTSGYPVGTDTQYF; CDR3nt: TGCGCCAGCAGCTTTCGGACTAGCGGGTATCCCGTTGGAACAGATACGCAGTATTTT
d_gene: NA; abundance: NA; j_gene: TRBJ1-6; v_gene: TRBV18; CDR3aa: CASSPVVGAGSYNSPLHF; CDR3nt: TGTGCCAGCTCACCAGTCGTCGGAGCGGGCTCCTATAATTCACCCCTCCACTTT
d_gene: TRBD1; abundance: NA; j_gene: TRBJ1-2; v_gene: TRBV2; CDR3aa: CASRRTGTDGYTF; CDR3nt: TGTGCCAGCAGGAGGACAGGGACGGATGGCTACACCTTC
d_gene: NA; abundance: once; j_gene: TRBJ2-2; v_gene: TRBV11-2; CDR3aa: CASQPGTGYTGELFF; CDR3nt: TGTGCCAGCCAACCCGGGACTGGATACACCGGGGAGCTGTTTTTT
d_gene: NA; abundance: NA; j_gene: TRBJ2-7; v_gene: TRBV7-6; CDR3aa: CASSLVGAGAGEQYF; CDR3nt: TGTGCCAGCAGCTTAGTCGGCGCGGGGGCGGGCGAGCAGTACTTC
d_gene: TRBD1; abundance: NA; j_gene: TRBJ2-7; v_gene: TRBV4-2; CDR3aa: CASSLGAGGLGNHYEQYF; CDR3nt: TGTGCCAGCAGCTTGGGGGCAGGGGGCCTGGGGAACCACTACGAGCAGTACTTC
d_gene: NA; abundance: once; j_gene: TRBJ2-1; v_gene: TRBV9; CDR3aa: CASSRPGEQFF; CDR3nt: TGTGCCAGCAGCCGACCGGGGGAGCAGTTCTTC
d_gene: TRBD2; abundance: NA; j_gene: TRBJ2-2; v_gene: TRBV7-9; CDR3aa: CASRTGLAGSNTGELFF; CDR3nt: TGTGCCAGCAGGACGGGACTAGCGGGGTCGAACACCGGGGAGCTGTTTTTT
d_gene: NA; abundance: NA; j_gene: TRBJ2-5; v_gene: TRBV5-1; CDR3aa: CASELTERTSQETQYF; CDR3nt: TGCGCCAGCGAACTTACCGAAAGGACATCTCAAGAGACCCAGTACTTC
d_gene: NA; abundance: NA; j_gene: TRBJ1-5; v_gene: TRBV6-1; CDR3aa: CASRRQASSNQPQHF; CDR3nt: TGTGCCAGCAGACGACAGGCCTCTAGCAATCAGCCCCAGCATTTT
d_gene: TRBD1; abundance: few; j_gene: TRBJ1-1; v_gene: TRBV10-3; CDR3aa: CATRQGSNTEAFF; CDR3nt: TGTGCCACCCGACAGGGATCGAACACTGAAGCTTTCTTT
d_gene: NA; abundance: few; j_gene: TRBJ2-5; v_gene: TRBV14; CDR3aa: CASSQAVGLRTQYF; CDR3nt: TGTGCCAGCAGCCAAGCTGTTGGGCTTCGGACCCAGTACTTC
d_gene: TRBD2; abundance: NA; j_gene: TRBJ2-7; v_gene: TRBV27; CDR3aa: CASSYLTGTSGHEQYF; CDR3nt: TGTGCCAGCAGTTATCTAACGGGGACTAGCGGACACGAGCAGTACTTC
d_gene: TRBD2; abundance: NA; j_gene: TRBJ2-1; v_gene: TRBV18; CDR3aa: CASSPQRDLYNEQFF; CDR3nt: TGTGCCAGCTCACCACAGCGGGACCTATACAATGAGCAGTTCTTC
d_gene: TRBD1; abundance: NA; j_gene: TRBJ1-2; v_gene: TRBV4-1; CDR3aa: CASSQGTGDGYTF; CDR3nt: TGCGCCAGCAGCCAAGGGACAGGGGATGGCTACACCTTC
d_gene: NA; abundance: medium-sized; j_gene: TRBJ2-1; v_gene: TRBV4-3; CDR3aa: CASSQARTDNEQFF; CDR3nt: TGCGCCAGCAGCCAAGCCCGGACAGACAATGAGCAGTTCTTC
d_gene: NA; abundance: NA; j_gene: TRBJ2-7; v_gene: TRBV7-2; CDR3aa: CASSLGALRSYEQYF; CDR3nt: TGTGCCAGCAGCTTAGGAGCTCTCCGCTCCTACGAGCAGTACTTC
d_gene: NA; abundance: few; j_gene: TRBJ1-1; v_gene: TRBV11-2; CDR3aa: CASSFSSGIAFF; CDR3nt: TGTGCCAGCAGCTTTTCTTCCGGTATCGCTTTCTTT
d_gene: NA; abundance: NA; j_gene: TRBJ1-2; v_gene: TRBV7-2; CDR3aa: CASSLDRPYGYTF; CDR3nt: TGTGCCAGCAGCTTGGACAGACCATATGGCTACACCTTC
d_gene: NA; abundance: NA; j_gene: TRBJ2-3; v_gene: TRBV18; CDR3aa: CASSPPSTDTQYF; CDR3nt: TGTGCCAGCTCACCCCCTAGCACAGATACGCAGTATTTT
d_gene: NA; abundance: NA; j_gene: TRBJ2-5; v_gene: TRBV18; CDR3aa: CASADGRDQETQYF; CDR3nt: TGTGCCAGCGCCGATGGCAGGGACCAAGAGACCCAGTACTTC
d_gene: NA; abundance: few; j_gene: TRBJ2-7; v_gene: TRBV15; CDR3aa: CATSRDLQGAYEQYF; CDR3nt: TGTGCCACCAGCAGAGATCTACAAGGGGCCTACGAGCAGTACTTC
d_gene: TRBD2; abundance: few; j_gene: TRBJ2-3; v_gene: TRBV5-1; CDR3aa: CASSLGTSGSTDTQYF; CDR3nt: TGCGCCAGCAGCCTAGGGACTAGCGGGAGCACAGATACGCAGTATTTT
d_gene: TRBD1; abundance: NA; j_gene: TRBJ2-5; v_gene: TRBV19; CDR3aa: CASSGRGQQETQYF; CDR3nt: TGTGCCAGTTCGGGCAGGGGGCAACAAGAGACCCAGTACTTC
d_gene: TRBD1; abundance: NA; j_gene: TRBJ1-1; v_gene: TRBV4-1; CDR3aa: CASSPGTAPTEAFF; CDR3nt: TGCGCCAGCAGCCCGGGGACAGCGCCCACTGAAGCTTTCTTT
d_gene: NA; abundance: NA; j_gene: TRBJ1-1; v_gene: TRBV5-8; CDR3aa: CASSFQITGEAFF; CDR3nt: TGTGCCAGCAGCTTCCAAATTACAGGTGAAGCTTTCTTT
d_gene: NA; abundance: few; j_gene: TRBJ2-5; v_gene: TRBV5-1; CDR3aa: CASSLFLGAQETQYF; CDR3nt: TGCGCCAGCAGCTTGTTCCTGGGAGCCCAAGAGACCCAGTACTTC
d_gene: NA; abundance: medium-sized; j_gene: TRBJ2-1; v_gene: TRBV29-1; CDR3aa: CSVEGRGHEQFF; CDR3nt: TGCAGCGTTGAAGGGAGGGGACATGAGCAGTTCTTC
d_gene: NA; abundance: NA; j_gene: TRBJ2-7; v_gene: TRBV5-6; CDR3aa: CASRTRGQAYEQYF; CDR3nt: TGTGCCAGCAGGACCAGGGGCCAGGCCTACGAGCAGTACTTC
d_gene: NA; abundance: NA; j_gene: TRBJ1-5; v_gene: TRBV10-3; CDR3aa: CAISGETISNQPQHF; CDR3nt: TGTGCCATCAGCGGGGAAACGATTAGCAATCAGCCCCAGCATTTT
d_gene: NA; abundance: NA; j_gene: TRBJ1-2; v_gene: TRBV2; CDR3aa: CASSAQGSDGYTF; CDR3nt: TGTGCCAGCAGTGCCCAGGGGTCAGATGGCTACACCTTC
d_gene: TRBD1; abundance: NA; j_gene: TRBJ1-2; v_gene: TRBV19; CDR3aa: CASSRRGQGNNGYTF; CDR3nt: TGTGCCAGTAGTAGGCGAGGACAGGGGAATAATGGCTACACCTTC
d_gene: NA; abundance: few; j_gene: TRBJ1-2; v_gene: TRBV18; CDR3aa: CASSPPGKRGYGYTF; CDR3nt: TGTGCCAGCTCACCACCAGGTAAACGAGGCTATGGCTACACCTTC
d_gene: TRBD2; abundance: NA; j_gene: TRBJ2-3; v_gene: TRBV27; CDR3aa: CASSQNLSGRGRNTQYF; CDR3nt: TGTGCCAGCAGTCAAAACCTCTCCGGGAGGGGCCGGAATACGCAGTATTTT
d_gene: NA; abundance: few; j_gene: TRBJ1-1; v_gene: TRBV7-6; CDR3aa: CASSRRTAMNTEAFF; CDR3nt: TGTGCCAGCAGCCGACGGACAGCCATGAACACTGAAGCTTTCTTT